The 27 T cell receptor beta chains listed next were all sequenced from one sample in a study of follicular helper T cells after annual influenza vaccination. Time point meaning: 2015-2016 season, pre-vaccination. Data came from immunoSEQ multiplex PCR; TCRdb stores just in-frame clones and leaves some out. The table lists 4,500 to 7,000 clones, 65% to 90% of them singletons. The material sequenced was CXCR5+ CD38- circulating T follicular helper cells from blood, taken on the day of influenza vaccination. Subset specified: circulating Tfh, non-naive CD4+CXCR5+PD-1+ (ICOS+CD38+ or ICOS-CD38-). These receptor sequences come from an adult who received the influenza vaccine.

The rearrangement uses TRBV21-1 and TRBJ2-1; the D call TRBD2 from the table was never checked on the DNA. TRBV21-1 is given as a pseudogene. The CDR3 is made up of 14 amino acids. The CDR3 DNA follows: TGTGCCACTAACCTAGCGGGAGTAGGCGATGAGCAGTTCTTC. It encodes CATNLAGVGDEQFF.

The chain joins TRBV5-1 to TRBJ1-3; D unclear. V was pared by 0 bases and J by 2 bases, with 6 bases between. The CDR3 has 14 amino acids. The germline V gene has CDR1 SGHRS and CDR2 YFSETQ. The CDR3 nucleotides are TGCGCCAGCAGCTTGGTGGGTGCTGGAAACACCATATATTTT. Its protein product is CASSLVGAGNTIYF. Together with reference TRBV5-1 and TRBJ1-3, the CDR3 gives the full variable domain: KAGVTQTPRYLIKTRGQQVTLSCSPISGHRSVSWYQQTPGQGLQFLFEYFSETQRNKGNFPGRFSGRQFSNSRSEMNVSTLELGDSALYLCASSLVGAGNTIYFGEGSWLTVV.

The rearrangement joins TRBV30 to TRBJ1-5; D is uncertain. V was pared by 0 bases and J by 4 bases, with 10 bases between. Germline-derived CDR1 and CDR2 are GTSNPN and SVGIG (reference sequence). The CDR3 contains 14 residues. The CDR3 region has the DNA TGTGCCTGGAGTGTAGGATCACCGAATCAGCCCCAGCATTTT. Translating gives CAWSVGSPNQPQHF.

J is TRBJ1-5 and V is TRBV2; 9 bases are a match to TRBD1. Per the germline V gene, CDR1 is SNHLY and CDR2 is FYNNEI. V lost 4 bases, J lost 0 bases, and 4 bases stayed unmatched. The CDR3 consists of 16 residues. CDR3 sequence: CASSGGQGNSNQPQHF. The CDR3 DNA follows: TGTGCCAGCAGTGGGGGACAGGGTAATAGCAATCAGCCCCAGCATTTT. Supplemented by reference TRBV2 and TRBJ1-5, the full variable domain reads EPEVTQTPSHQVTQMGQEVILRCVPISNHLYFYWYRQILGQKVEFLVSFYNNEISEKSEIFDDQFSVERPDGSNFTLKIRSTKLEDSAMYFCASSGGQGNSNQPQHFGDGTRLSIL.

Only one count was recorded for this clone. This chain joins TRBV6-1 and TRBJ2-7; D possibly uses TRBD1 or TRBD2 (6 bases each). This CDR3 region has 13 residues. V lost 7 bases and J lost 6, with 16 bases in between. Germline CDR1 reads MNHNS; CDR2 reads SASEGT. DNA of the CDR3: TGTGCCAGCAAGTTGGGGGCGGGAAGCGAGCAGTACTTC. The encoded protein is CASKLGAGSEQYF.

This clone was seen only once. As DNA, the CDR3 is TGTGCCAGCAGATATAGGGGTAGCAATCAGCCCCAGCATTTT. Translated, it gives CASRYRGSNQPQHF. The V and J genes are TRBV6-1 and TRBJ1-5; D possibly corresponds to TRBD1 (5 bases). Germline V gene data show CDR1 as MNHNS and CDR2 as SASEGT. The CDR3 contains 14 residues. Trimming shortened V by 6 bases and J by 0 bases, and 9 bases separated the two germline ends.

The chain combines TRBV7-3 with TRBJ1-1, with no clear D. Trimming took off 5 bases at V and 2 bases at J, with 18 bases between the two ends. Per germline, CDR1 SGHTA and CDR2 FQGTGA. The CDR3 extends over 16 amino acids. CDR3 coding DNA: TGTGCCAGCAGCCCCAACCCAGGACCCGGCAACACTGAAGCTTTCTTT. Protein sequence: CASSPNPGPGNTEAFF.

The chain uses TRBV5-1 and TRBJ2-1; no clear D gene. Per germline, CDR1 SGHRS and CDR2 YFSETQ. Trimming took off 3 bases at V and 6 bases at J, with 16 bases between the two ends. The CDR3 totals 15 residues. CDR3 in DNA: TGCGCCAGCAGCTCAATCCGCCGTACAGCCAATGAGCAGTTCTTC. This gives the protein CASSSIRRTANEQFF.

The chain joins TRBV5-7 to TRBJ2-7, with no clear D. TRBV5-7 carries the ORF label, with uncertain function. The CDR3 is made up of 11 amino acids. Trimming removed 0 bases at V and 7 bases at J, with 5 bases between. DNA for the CDR3: TGTGCCAGCAGCTTGGCCTCAGAGCAGTACTTC. This sequence encodes CASSLASEQYF.

The CDR3 DNA is TGTGCCAGCAGCTCGACGGGGACTAGCGGGAGGGACCAATTCACCGGGGAGCTGTTTTTT. Protein: CASSSTGTSGRDQFTGELFF. This chain connects TRBV7-3 to TRBJ2-2; 16 bases line up with TRBD2. After removal of 4 bases from V and 4 bases from J, the junction contained 12 bases not matched to a gene. There are 20 residues in the CDR3. The germline gives CDR1 SGHTA, CDR2 FQGTGA. The whole variable domain, filled in from reference TRBV7-3 and TRBJ2-2, reads GAGVSQTPSNKVTEKGKYVELRCDPISGHTALYWYRQSLGQGPEFLIYFQGTGAADDSGLPNDRFFAVRPEGSVSTLKIQRTERGDSAVYLCASSSTGTSGRDQFTGELFFGEGSRLTVL.

CDR3 in DNA: TGCGCCAGCAGTAGAACAGTGTCATTGGGTGAAGCTTTCTTT. Translating it yields CASSRTVSLGEAFF. The chain couples TRBV10-1 to TRBJ1-1; D remains ambiguous. V lost 5 bases, J lost 7 bases, and 17 bases lay in between. Per the germline V gene, CDR1 is WNHNN and CDR2 is SYGVQD (reference sequence). CDR3 length: 14 residues.

The chain combines TRBV5-6 with TRBJ2-3; 12 bases are a match to TRBD2. J gave up 0 bases and V 5 bases, and 10 bases lay outside the gene matches. Per the germline V gene, CDR1 is SGHDT and CDR2 is YYEEEE. The length of the CDR3 is 18 residues. Here the CDR3 reads CASSPTSGRLGSTDTQYF. DNA of the CDR3: TGTGCCAGCAGTCCAACTAGCGGGAGGTTGGGTAGCACAGATACGCAGTATTTT.

V gene TRBV7-6 combines with J gene TRBJ2-5; possible D gene TRBD1, 6 bases. CDR3 length: 15 amino acids. The germline V and J ends were trimmed by 5 bases and 4 bases, with 17 bases remaining between them. Germline CDR1 reads SGHVS; CDR2 reads FNYEAQ. The CDR3 sequence is CASSLLQGARETQYF. In nucleotides, the CDR3 is TGTGCCAGCAGCCTGCTACAGGGTGCCAGAGAGACCCAGTACTTC.

This clone was detected once. The chain combines TRBV7-2 with TRBJ1-2, with no clear D. Germline CDR1 and CDR2: SGHTA and FQGNSA. Deletions cut 2 bases from V and 8 bases from J, with 15 bases between. The CDR3 is 14 residues long. The CDR3 DNA reads TGTGCCAGCAGCTTAAAGTTCGGGGATGGGGGCTACACCTTC. The encoded protein is CASSLKFGDGGYTF.

The chain has TRBV19 and TRBJ2-5; no firm D call. V gave up 3 bases and J gave up 5 bases, with 10 bases separating them. Germline values: CDR1 LNHDA, CDR2 SQIVND (reference sequence). The CDR3 length is 13 residues. CDR3 nucleotides: TGTGCCAGTAGTATTGGGCTCTTGGAGACCCAGTACTTC. Amino acids: CASSIGLLETQYF.

V and J are TRBV2 and TRBJ2-4; D is undetermined. The CDR3 contains 16 residues. Trimming removed 6 bases at V and 3 bases at J, with 18 bases between. Looked up from germline, CDR1 is SNHLY and CDR2 is FYNNEI. CDR3 in amino acids: CASRVAKLALKNIQYF. The CDR3 bases are TGTGCCAGCAGAGTCGCAAAACTTGCCCTCAAAAACATTCAGTACTTC.

This chain connects TRBV9 to TRBJ2-7, with TRBD1 matching 11 bases. Germline V gene lookup returns CDR1 SGDLS and CDR2 YYNGEE. CDR3 size: 15 residues. The V gene end was trimmed by 0 bases and the J gene end by 6 bases; junction bases not matched to a gene: 5. The CDR3: CASSVGGQGASEQYF. DNA of the CDR3: TGTGCCAGCAGCGTAGGAGGACAGGGGGCTAGCGAGCAGTACTTC.

This chain's CDR3 is CSATGQGSYTF. CDR3 nucleotides: TGCAGTGCTACCGGACAGGGGAGCTACACCTTC. J is TRBJ1-2 and V is TRBV20-1; 9 nucleotides match TRBD1. CDR3 length: 11 residues. V trimming: 4 bases; J trimming: 9 bases; junction bases outside the gene matches: 3. In germline, CDR1 is DFQATT, CDR2 SNEGSKA (reference sequence).

The rearrangement uses TRBV28 and TRBJ2-2, with 7 bases identical to TRBD2. The length of the CDR3 is 14 residues. CDR1 MDHEN and CDR2 SYDVKM come from the germline V gene. Trimming cost V 1 base and J 6 bases; bases outside gene matches: 2. The CDR3 is CASSLSGGPGELFF. The CDR3 DNA reads TGTGCCAGCAGTTTATCGGGAGGCCCCGGGGAGCTGTTTTTT.

The rearrangement uses TRBV5-1 and TRBJ2-3; D uncertain. V was trimmed by 5 bases and J by 0 bases, leaving 10 bases between them. This CDR3 is built from 14 residues. Germline CDR1 and CDR2: SGHRS and YFSETQ. The CDR3 sequence is CASSPDSSTDTQYF. The CDR3 coding sequence is TGCGCCAGCAGTCCCGACTCAAGCACAGATACGCAGTATTTT.

This rearrangement joins TRBV29-1 to TRBJ2-2, with 9 bases fitting TRBD1. Germline assignment: CDR1 SQVTM and CDR2 ANQGSEA. The CDR3 is made up of 13 amino acids. Losses at the gene ends were 7 bases for V and 5 bases for J; bases not matched to a gene: 5. The CDR3 is CSARGTGTGELFF. The CDR3 DNA sequence: TGCAGCGCCCGGGGGACAGGGACCGGGGAGCTGTTTTTT.

V and J are TRBV11-2 and TRBJ1-1, with a tentative D call TRBD1 (6 bases). Germline V lookup: CDR1 SGHAT, CDR2 FQNNGV. The CDR3 consists of 14 residues. Trimming cost V 4 bases and J 4 bases, with 13 bases left between them. The CDR3 DNA reads as TGTGCCAGCAGCTCACAGGGTAGGGGCACTGAAGCTTTCTTT. Its translation is CASSSQGRGTEAFF.

The chain is built from TRBV15 and TRBJ2-3; TRBD2 agrees at 8 bases. Trimming cost V 0 bases and J 4 bases; bases outside gene matches: 12. Looked up from germline, CDR1 is LNHNV and CDR2 is YYDKDF (reference sequence). The CDR3 runs to 18 residues. In DNA form, the CDR3 reads TGTGCCACCAGCAGAGATAGGAGGCGCAGCGGGAGTTCAGATACGCAGTATTTT. This sequence encodes CATSRDRRRSGSSDTQYF. Based on the CDR3 plus reference TRBV15 and TRBJ2-3, the full variable domain is DAMVIQNPRYQVTQFGKPVTLSCSQTLNHNVMYWYQQKSSQAPKLLFHYYDKDFNNEADTPDNFQSRRPNTSFCFLDIRSPGLGDTAMYLCATSRDRRRSGSSDTQYFGPGTRLTVL.

The CDR3 sequence is CASTAGTNEQFF. The CDR3, as DNA: TGTGCCAGCACTGCGGGAACCAATGAGCAGTTCTTC. The chain uses TRBV7-9 and TRBJ2-1; a possible D gene is TRBD2 (6 bases). This CDR3 comprises 12 residues. CDR1 is SEHNR and CDR2 is FQNEAQ in the germline V gene (reference sequence). With 7 bases removed from V and 6 bases from J, the gap between germline ends came to 10 bases.

The chain is built from TRBV11-2 and TRBJ2-7, with a tentative D call TRBD2 (6 bases). Trimming removed 5 bases at V and 4 bases at J, with 12 bases between. CDR1 is SGHAT and CDR2 is FQNNGV in the germline V gene. The CDR3 totals 13 residues. This CDR3 is CASSQGLPYEQYF. The CDR3, as DNA: TGTGCCAGCAGCCAAGGACTACCATACGAGCAGTACTTC.

The V call is TRBV27, the J call TRBJ1-1, with D maybe TRBD1 (6 bases). V was cut by 5 bases and J by 7 bases, with 17 bases left in between. This CDR3 is 14 amino acids long. Germline CDR1 reads MNHEY; CDR2 reads SMNVEV (reference sequence). In DNA form, the CDR3 reads TGTGCCAGCAGTCTCCCGGGGGCCCTTGGTGAAGCTTTCTTT. Amino acid sequence: CASSLPGALGEAFF.

This clone was seen a handful of times. The chain has TRBV5-1 and TRBJ1-2; TRBD1 aligns across 8 bases. This CDR3 spans 13 amino acids. From germline, CDR1 is SGHRS and CDR2 YFSETQ. The V and J ends lost 4 bases and 6 bases, in that order; junction bases with no gene match: 5. CDR3 coding DNA: TGCGCCAGCAGCAAACAGGGGGGCCATGGCTACACCTTC. It translates to CASSKQGGHGYTF.